The 21 T cell receptor beta chains reported below all come from one sample, sequenced in a study of T cell responses to AZD1222 COVID-19 vaccine. Sequencing used immunoSEQ multiplex PCR; TCRdb keeps in-frame clones, though not all of them. The table shows approximately 100,000 clones, with roughly 90% occurring only once. The source was peripheral blood, collected on day 0 of AZD1222 vaccination. The receptor set was obtained from an adult in good health.

This clone was seen a single time. The V call is TRBV15, the J call TRBJ2-7, with D possibly matching TRBD2 (5 bases). The V end lost 0 bases, the J end lost 6 bases, and 6 bases lay between the germline ends. This CDR3 is built from 12 residues. CDR1 is LNHNV, CDR2 YYDKDF, per germline (reference sequence). CDR3 sequence (DNA): TGTGCCACCAGCAGAGATGAGGGCGAGCAGTACTTC. It translates to CATSRDEGEQYF.

The V call is TRBV5-1, the J call TRBJ2-3, with D maybe TRBD1 (8 bases). V lost 5 bases and J 4 bases, leaving 14 bases between the germline ends. The CDR3 consists of 14 residues. Germline values: CDR1 SGHRS, CDR2 YFSETQ. CDR3 residues: CASRDRAGADTQYF. DNA for the CDR3: TGCGCCAGCAGGGACAGGGCGGGGGCAGATACGCAGTATTTT.

The CDR3 protein is CASMRQGAGYGYTF. The CDR3 DNA reads as TGTGCCAGCATGAGACAGGGGGCGGGCTATGGCTACACCTTC. This rearrangement joins TRBV2 to TRBJ1-2; 10 positions agree with TRBD1. J gave up 4 bases and V 7 bases, and 6 bases lay outside the gene matches. CDR3 size: 14 residues. In germline, CDR1 is SNHLY, CDR2 FYNNEI.

This chain connects TRBV30 to TRBJ2-7, with D possibly matching TRBD2 (6 bases). Germline assignment: CDR1 GTSNPN and CDR2 SVGIG (reference sequence). There are 13 residues in the CDR3. The V gene lost 0 bases and the J gene lost 2 bases, with 8 bases spanning the gap. The CDR3 bases are TGTGCCTGGAGTGTAGCTAGCGCCTACGAGCAGTACTTC. This encodes CAWSVASAYEQYF.

This rearrangement joins TRBV24-1 to TRBJ2-1, with 11 positions matching TRBD1. The CDR3 is made up of 16 amino acids. Germline CDR1 KGHDR, CDR2 SFDVKD. V shed 4 bases, J shed 7 bases, and the junction held 8 bases outside the gene matches. The CDR3 here is CATSDLDRGLGNEQFF. The DNA for the CDR3 is TGTGCCACCAGTGACCTGGACAGGGGGCTAGGGAATGAGCAGTTCTTC.

The V and J genes are TRBV5-4 and TRBJ2-7, with 9 positions matching TRBD1. Trimming at V came to 0 bases and at J to 2 bases, leaving 9 bases not matched to a gene. The CDR3 has 17 residues. Germline CDR1 and CDR2: SGHNT and YYREEE (reference sequence). CDR3 protein: CASSLGVRDRVTYEQYF. The CDR3 nucleotides read TGTGCCAGCAGCTTGGGGGTGAGGGACAGGGTGACCTACGAGCAGTACTTC.

This chain connects TRBV7-2 to TRBJ1-2; 7 nucleotides match TRBD1. From germline, CDR1 is SGHTA and CDR2 FQGNSA. CDR3 size: 16 residues. V gave up 5 bases and J gave up 1 base; unmatched junction bases: 10. The CDR3 sequence is CASSPTWRQGNYGYTF. CDR3 DNA sequence: TGTGCCAGCAGCCCCACCTGGAGACAGGGTAACTATGGCTACACCTTC.

The chain couples TRBV5-1 to TRBJ1-4, with D tentatively TRBD1 (5 bases). Germline CDR1 is SGHRS and CDR2 is YFSETQ. This CDR3 has 15 amino acids. With 4 bases removed from V and 7 bases from J, the gap between germline ends came to 17 bases. The CDR3 region is CASSRSGGITEKLFF. CDR3 nucleotides: TGCGCCAGCAGCCGGAGTGGGGGAATAACTGAAAAACTGTTTTTT. Full variable domain (missing parts from reference TRBV5-1 and TRBJ1-4): KAGVTQTPRYLIKTRGQQVTLSCSPISGHRSVSWYQQTPGQGLQFLFEYFSETQRNKGNFPGRFSGRQFSNSRSEMNVSTLELGDSALYLCASSRSGGITEKLFFGSGTQLSVL.

The CDR3 loop reads CASSFLDREGYTF. The CDR3 DNA reads TGTGCCAGCAGTTTCCTGGACAGGGAGGGCTACACCTTC. V gene TRBV12-3 or TRBV12-4 combines with J gene TRBJ1-2; 8 bases map to TRBD1. After removal of 3 bases from V and 8 bases from J, the junction contained 5 bases not matched to a gene. The CDR3 consists of 13 residues.

The chain links TRBV7-6 to TRBJ2-2; the D gene is possibly TRBD2 (5 bases). V was pared by 3 bases and J by 9 bases, with 8 bases between. CDR1 and CDR2 from the germline V gene are SGHVS and FNYEAQ. This CDR3 region has 12 residues. The CDR3 coding sequence is TGTGCCAGCAGCTTCCTCGGGAGGGAGCTGTTTTTT. Translated, it gives CASSFLGRELFF.

The chain has TRBV6-2 or TRBV6-3 and TRBJ2-7; TRBD1 might be the D (5 bases). CDR1 is MNHEY, CDR2 SVGEGT, per germline. The V and J ends lost 6 bases and 4 bases respectively, with 22 bases between them. The CDR3 consists of 16 residues. The chain's CDR3 is CASSSPRGPQGYEQYF. The CDR3 DNA reads TGTGCCAGCAGCTCCCCCCGCGGCCCGCAGGGATACGAGCAGTACTTC.

This chain connects TRBV4-3 to TRBJ2-7, with D perhaps matching TRBD1 or TRBD2 (5 bases each). Looked up from germline, CDR1 is LGHNA and CDR2 is YSLEER. This CDR3 comprises 14 residues. With 5 bases removed from V and 0 bases from J, the gap between germline ends came to 11 bases. The CDR3 region is CASSKTGPSYEQYF. The CDR3 coding sequence is TGCGCCAGCAGCAAGACGGGGCCCTCCTACGAGCAGTACTTC.

The rearrangement uses TRBV30 and TRBJ2-7, with a possible D match to TRBD2 (5 bases). Trimming took 4 bases from V and 7 from J, leaving 20 bases between them. There are 14 residues in the CDR3. CDR1 is GTSNPN and CDR2 is SVGIG in the germline V gene (reference sequence). CDR3 amino acids: CAWKFHSGLGEQYF. The CDR3 region has the DNA TGTGCCTGGAAATTCCACTCGGGGTTAGGGGAGCAGTACTTC.

The V and J genes are TRBV19 and TRBJ1-2, with 7 bases aligning to TRBD1. J lost 4 bases, V lost 9 bases, and 11 bases had no gene match. Looked up from germline, CDR1 is LNHDA and CDR2 is SQIVND (reference sequence). This CDR3 has 14 amino acids. Here the CDR3 reads CASTPLRDSYGYTF. As DNA, the CDR3 is TGTGCCAGCACACCGCTCCGGGACAGCTATGGCTACACCTTC.

V and J are TRBV27 and TRBJ2-7; D gene ambiguous. V gave up 0 bases and J gave up 1 base, with 10 bases separating them. Germline CDR1 MNHEY, CDR2 SMNVEV (reference sequence). The CDR3 is 15 amino acids. The CDR3 nucleotides read TGTGCCAGCAGTTTATCGCACCCCTCGTCCTACGAGCAGTACTTC. Protein product: CASSLSHPSSYEQYF.

The chain is built from TRBV24-1 and TRBJ2-5; D may be TRBD1 (5 bases). Germline values: CDR1 KGHDR, CDR2 SFDVKD. V was shortened by 5 bases and J by 0 bases, with 9 bases between the two germline ends. The CDR3 length is 14 residues. As DNA, the CDR3 is TGTGCCACCAGTGGATCAGGGAACCAAGAGACCCAGTACTTC. Its translation: CATSGSGNQETQYF.

This chain connects TRBV19 to TRBJ2-3; 7 bases agree with TRBD1. The CDR3 spans 17 residues. Germline trimming cut 3 bases from V and 4 bases from J; bases unmatched to any gene: 13. Per the germline V gene, CDR1 is LNHDA and CDR2 is SQIVND (reference sequence). The CDR3 protein is CASSMEQGLRGSDTQYF. Written as DNA, the CDR3 is TGTGCCAGTAGTATGGAACAGGGGCTAAGAGGTTCAGATACGCAGTATTTT.

The gene calls are TRBV6-5 and TRBJ2-7; the match to TRBD2 covers 12 bases. Per the germline V gene, CDR1 is MNHEY and CDR2 is SVGAGI. V lost 5 bases and J lost 0; bases outside the gene matches: 2. The CDR3 is made up of 15 amino acids. DNA for the CDR3: TGTGCCAGCAGTAAGACTAGCGGGGGCTCCTACGAGCAGTACTTC. It specifies CASSKTSGGSYEQYF.

V usage is TRBV10-2 and J usage is TRBJ1-4; no definite D call. Trimming took 10 bases from V and 7 from J, leaving 19 bases between them. The germline gives CDR1 WSHSY, CDR2 SAAADI. The CDR3 runs to 14 residues. DNA of the CDR3: TGCGCCACGATTGCGCCCTACCCCCCTGAAAAACTGTTTTTT. Amino acids: CATIAPYPPEKLFF.

Points on this clone: This CDR3 is also generated by other DNA sequences in the sample. The rearrangement links TRBV7-8 to TRBJ2-3; 12 bases match TRBD2. The CDR3 totals 16 residues. Germline CDR1 reads SGHVS; CDR2 reads FQNEAQ. V shed 2 bases and J 1 base; nucleotides not matched to a gene: 1. For the CDR3, the DNA is TGTGCCAGCAGCTTACGACTAGCGGGGGGCACAGATACGCAGTATTTT. Its protein is CASSLRLAGGTDTQYF.

J is TRBJ2-1 and V is TRBV7-8, with 10 nucleotides matching TRBD2. The germline CDR1 and CDR2 sequences are SGHVS and FQNEAQ. V shed 4 bases, J shed 8 bases, and the junction held 11 bases outside the gene matches. The CDR3 runs to 16 residues. The CDR3 nucleotides read TGTGCCAGCAGCTCCTCCGAACTAGCGGGGTGGGATGAGCAGTTCTTC. Translation: CASSSSELAGWDEQFF.